The next 13 T cell receptor beta chains were all read from a single sample in a study of T cell responses to AZD1222 COVID-19 vaccine. The assay was immunoSEQ multiplex PCR, and TCRdb's table has in-frame clones only and misses some. The sample shows 100,000 to 150,000 clones, around 84% of them seen only once. The material was peripheral blood, obtained on day 0 of AZD1222 vaccination. These receptors were taken from an adult in good health.

This clone has just a few counts. V usage is TRBV7-2 and J usage is TRBJ2-6; 9 bases fit TRBD1. V gave up 6 bases and J gave up 2 bases; unmatched junction bases: 8. Germline V gene lookup returns CDR1 SGHTA and CDR2 FQGNSA. CDR3 length: 17 amino acids. The chain's CDR3 is CASRPDRGMAGANVLTF. CDR3 in DNA: TGTGCCAGCAGACCTGACAGGGGGATGGCTGGGGCCAACGTCCTGACTTTC.

The chain has TRBV5-1 and TRBJ2-7, with 7 bases that match TRBD1. The CDR3 covers 14 residues. Germline CDR1 is SGHRS and CDR2 is YFSETQ. V gave up 6 bases and J gave up 3 bases; unmatched junction bases: 9. CDR3 coding DNA: TGCGCCAGCACCGGGACAGCCCTAAGCTACGAGCAGTACTTC. Its translation is CASTGTALSYEQYF.

The DNA for the CDR3 is TGTGCCAGCAGCACGGGAGGGCGGGGTGAAAAACTGTTTTTT. This codes for CASSTGGRGEKLFF. This chain links TRBV9 with TRBJ1-4; D not certain. This CDR3 comprises 14 residues. Deletions cut 4 bases from V and 7 bases from J, with 14 bases between. Germline lookup yields CDR1 SGDLS and CDR2 YYNGEE.

The chain has TRBV6-1 and TRBJ1-6, with 7 bases lining up with TRBD1. The CDR3 totals 20 residues. Trimming cost V 0 bases and J 0 bases; bases outside gene matches: 11. Germline lookup yields CDR1 MNHNS and CDR2 SASEGT. For the CDR3, the DNA is TGTGCCAGCAGTGAAGCAAAGGGGGCCCACCCGTCCTCCTATAATTCACCCCTCCACTTT. This codes for CASSEAKGAHPSSYNSPLHF.

This rearrangement joins TRBV2 to TRBJ1-1; a possible D gene is TRBD1 (5 bases). CDR3 length equals 14 residues. CDR1 SNHLY and CDR2 FYNNEI come from the germline V gene. V was clipped by 2 bases and J by 1 base, with 8 bases between them. The CDR3 DNA follows: TGTGCCAGCAGTGAACAGGGCTGGAACACTGAAGCTTTCTTT. Translation: CASSEQGWNTEAFF.

This clone was picked up a small number of times. Other DNA sequences within the sample encode an identical CDR3. V is TRBV2 and J is TRBJ2-7, with D maybe TRBD2 (6 bases). The length of the CDR3 is 12 residues. Deletions cut 7 bases from V and 3 bases from J, with 10 bases between. Germline V gives CDR1 SNHLY, CDR2 FYNNEI. Here the CDR3 reads CASTAGSYEQYF. CDR3 nucleotides: TGTGCCAGCACTGCGGGAAGCTACGAGCAGTACTTC.

The chain recombines TRBV4-3 with TRBJ2-7; TRBD1 is a possible D gene (6 bases). The CDR3 totals 14 residues. Per the germline V gene, CDR1 is LGHNA and CDR2 is YSLEER. V was trimmed by 1 base and J by 2 bases, leaving 9 bases between them. CDR3 bases: TGCGCCAGCAGCCAAGGGACAGCCACCTACGAGCAGTACTTC. Protein: CASSQGTATYEQYF.

As regards this clone: At one end the junction does not follow the germline gene, possibly because of a read error. V gene TRBV27 combines with J gene TRBJ2-7; 12 bases line up with TRBD2. Germline V gene data show CDR1 as MNHEY and CDR2 as SMNVEV (reference sequence). The CDR3 spans 14 residues. The DNA for the CDR3 is TGTGCCAGCAGTCGAACTAGCGGGGGGCGCGACAGGCACTTC. Translation: CASSRTSGGRDRHF.

This clone turned up a few times. The chain joins TRBV5-1 to TRBJ2-2; D unclear. Per germline, CDR1 SGHRS and CDR2 YFSETQ. CDR3 length: 13 residues. Deletions cut 3 bases from V and 1 base from J, with 4 bases between. The CDR3 nucleotides are TGCGCCAGCAGCTCACGGAACACCGGGGAGCTGTTTTTT. It codes for CASSSRNTGELFF. The complete variable domain, with remaining parts taken from reference TRBV5-1 and TRBJ2-2, reads KAGVTQTPRYLIKTRGQQVTLSCSPISGHRSVSWYQQTPGQGLQFLFEYFSETQRNKGNFPGRFSGRQFSNSRSEMNVSTLELGDSALYLCASSSRNTGELFFGEGSRLTVL.

J is TRBJ2-7 and V is TRBV5-1; 12 positions match TRBD2. This CDR3 comprises 17 residues. Germline V CDR1 and CDR2: SGHRS, YFSETQ. V dropped 4 bases and J dropped 1; count of bases not matched to a gene: 9. CDR3 sequence (DNA): TGCGCCAGCAGCCAGACCCGACTAGCGGGGGAGTCCTACGAGCAGTACTTC. It specifies CASSQTRLAGESYEQYF.

This clone came up a few times. The chain has TRBV7-8 and TRBJ1-5; D gene unclear. The CDR3 runs to 16 residues. Germline values: CDR1 SGHVS, CDR2 FQNEAQ. V was trimmed by 2 bases and J by 0 bases, leaving 11 bases between them. In nucleotides, the CDR3 is TGTGCCAGCAGCTTATTTACGGCGATTAGCAATCAGCCCCAGCATTTT. This sequence encodes CASSLFTAISNQPQHF.

This rearrangement joins TRBV28 to TRBJ1-2; D may be TRBD1 (6 bases). V dropped 8 bases and J dropped 5 bases, with 18 bases sitting between them. CDR1 is MDHEN and CDR2 is SYDVKM in the germline V gene. The CDR3 consists of 14 residues. Here the CDR3 DNA reads TGTGCCAGCTTCCCAGGGGACTATAAATATGGCTACACCTTC. It codes for CASFPGDYKYGYTF.

This clone was detected a few times. The chain joins TRBV19 to TRBJ2-2; no firm D call. V was pared by 7 bases and J by 1 base, with 4 bases between. Germline-derived CDR1 and CDR2 are LNHDA and SQIVND (reference sequence). The CDR3 consists of 12 residues. The CDR3 DNA reads TGTGCCAGTAATCTGAACACCGGGGAGCTGTTTTTT. Its protein product is CASNLNTGELFF.